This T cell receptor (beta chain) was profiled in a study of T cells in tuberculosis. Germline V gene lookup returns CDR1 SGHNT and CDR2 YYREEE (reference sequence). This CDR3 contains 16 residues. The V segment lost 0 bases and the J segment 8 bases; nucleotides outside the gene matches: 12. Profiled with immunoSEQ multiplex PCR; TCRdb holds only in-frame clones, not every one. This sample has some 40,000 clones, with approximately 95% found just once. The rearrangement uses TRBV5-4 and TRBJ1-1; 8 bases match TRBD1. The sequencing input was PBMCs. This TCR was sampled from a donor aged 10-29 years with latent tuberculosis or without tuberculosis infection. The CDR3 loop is CASSLGVDRVTVEAFF. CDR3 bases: TGTGCCAGCAGCTTGGGGGTGGACAGGGTAACAGTGGAAGCTTTCTTT.